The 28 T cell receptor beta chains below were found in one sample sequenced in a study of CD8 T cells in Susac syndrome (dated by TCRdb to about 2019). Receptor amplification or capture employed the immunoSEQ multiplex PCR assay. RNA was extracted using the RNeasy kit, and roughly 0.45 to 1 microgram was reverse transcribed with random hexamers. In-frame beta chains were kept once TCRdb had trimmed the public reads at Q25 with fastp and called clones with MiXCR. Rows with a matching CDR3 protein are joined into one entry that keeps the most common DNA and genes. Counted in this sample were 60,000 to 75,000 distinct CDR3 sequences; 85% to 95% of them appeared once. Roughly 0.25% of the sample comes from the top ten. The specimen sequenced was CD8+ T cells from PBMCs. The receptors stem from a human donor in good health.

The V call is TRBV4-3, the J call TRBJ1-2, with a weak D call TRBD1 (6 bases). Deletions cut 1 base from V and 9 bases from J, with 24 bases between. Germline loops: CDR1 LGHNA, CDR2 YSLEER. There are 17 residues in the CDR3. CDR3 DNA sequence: TGCGCCAGCAGCCAAGTCGGTGGGACGGGACAAGGTAAAAGCTACACCTTC. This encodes CASSQVGGTGQGKSYTF.

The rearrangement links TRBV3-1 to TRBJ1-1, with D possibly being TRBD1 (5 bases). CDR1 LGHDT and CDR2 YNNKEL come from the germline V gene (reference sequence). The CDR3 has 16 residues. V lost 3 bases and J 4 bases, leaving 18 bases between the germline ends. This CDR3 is CASSHHQLGVGTEAFF. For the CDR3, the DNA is TGTGCCAGCAGCCACCATCAACTGGGGGTAGGCACTGAAGCTTTCTTT.

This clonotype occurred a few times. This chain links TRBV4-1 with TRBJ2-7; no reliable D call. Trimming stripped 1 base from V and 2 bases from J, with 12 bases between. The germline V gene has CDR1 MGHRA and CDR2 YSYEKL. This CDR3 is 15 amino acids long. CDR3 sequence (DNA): TGCGCCAGCAGCCAAGTGGCAGGAGCTCCCTACGAGCAGTACTTC. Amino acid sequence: CASSQVAGAPYEQYF.

The CDR3 region has the DNA TGTGCCAGCAGCCAAGATCCCCCAGATACGCAGTATTTT. Translating gives CASSQDPPDTQYF. The gene calls are TRBV3-1 and TRBJ2-3, with D unclear. V was cut by 0 bases and J by 4 bases, with 5 bases left in between. Germline CDR1 and CDR2: LGHDT and YNNKEL (reference sequence). The CDR3 length is 13 residues.

This chain's CDR3 is CASSSGGALNTGELFF. The CDR3 DNA is TGTGCCAGCAGTAGCGGGGGAGCATTGAACACCGGGGAGCTGTTTTTT. V gene TRBV12-3 or TRBV12-4 combines with J gene TRBJ2-2, with 8 nucleotides matching TRBD2. Losses at the gene ends were 5 bases for V and 1 base for J; bases not matched to a gene: 6. CDR3 length: 16 amino acids.

CDR3 coding DNA: TGTGCCAGCAGATTTGGGACTAGCGGACAAGAGACCCAGTACTTC. This gives the protein CASRFGTSGQETQYF. This rearrangement joins TRBV2 to TRBJ2-5; 11 nucleotides agree with TRBD2. The germline V gene encodes CDR1 SNHLY and CDR2 FYNNEI. After removal of 6 bases from V and 2 bases from J, the junction contained 5 bases not matched to a gene. The CDR3 covers 15 residues.

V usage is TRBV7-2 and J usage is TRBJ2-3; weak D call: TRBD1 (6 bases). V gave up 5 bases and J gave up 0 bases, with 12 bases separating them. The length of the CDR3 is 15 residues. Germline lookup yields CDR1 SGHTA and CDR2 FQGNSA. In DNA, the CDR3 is TGTGCCAGCAGCACGGACAGACCTAGCACAGATACGCAGTATTTT. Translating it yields CASSTDRPSTDTQYF.

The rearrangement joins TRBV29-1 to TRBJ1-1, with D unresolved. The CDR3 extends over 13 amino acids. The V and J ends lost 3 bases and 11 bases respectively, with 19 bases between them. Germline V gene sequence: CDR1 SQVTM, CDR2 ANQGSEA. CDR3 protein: CSVDEGGSLGAFF. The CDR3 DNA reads TGCAGCGTTGATGAAGGTGGGTCTCTAGGTGCTTTCTTT. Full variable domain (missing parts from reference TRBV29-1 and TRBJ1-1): SAVISQKPSRDICQRGTSLTIQCQVDSQVTMMFWYRQQPGQSLTLIATANQGSEATYESGFVIDKFPISRPNLTFSTLTVSNMSPEDSSIYLCSVDEGGSLGAFFGQGTRLTVV.

In DNA form, the CDR3 reads TGTGCCAGTAGCCTATGGGGGGTCACCGGGGAGCTGTTTTTT. This encodes CASSLWGVTGELFF. The chain joins TRBV19 to TRBJ2-2; a weak D match, TRBD2 (6 bases). CDR3 length: 14 residues. The V gene's germline CDR1 is LNHDA and CDR2 SQIVND (reference sequence). V lost 6 bases and J lost 4, with 12 bases in between. Full variable domain (rest looked up from reference TRBV19 and TRBJ2-2): DGGITQSPKYLFRKEGQNVTLSCEQNLNHDAMYWYRQDPGQGLRLIYYSQIVNDFQKGDIAEGYSVSREKKESFPLTVTSAQKNPTAFYLCASSLWGVTGELFFGEGSRLTVL.

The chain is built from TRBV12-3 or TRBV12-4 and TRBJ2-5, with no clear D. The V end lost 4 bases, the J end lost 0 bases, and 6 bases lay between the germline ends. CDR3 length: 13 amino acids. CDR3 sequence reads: CASSSDHQETQYF. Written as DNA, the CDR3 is TGTGCCAGCAGTTCGGATCACCAAGAGACCCAGTACTTC.

The CDR3 loop is CSVIQEWDYEQYF. CDR3 sequence (DNA): TGCAGCGTTATACAAGAATGGGACTACGAGCAGTACTTC. The V call is TRBV29-1, the J call TRBJ2-7; D gene uncertain. The CDR3 loop spans 13 amino acids. Germline CDR1 and CDR2: SQVTM and ANQGSEA. V lost 5 bases and J lost 3, with 14 bases in between.

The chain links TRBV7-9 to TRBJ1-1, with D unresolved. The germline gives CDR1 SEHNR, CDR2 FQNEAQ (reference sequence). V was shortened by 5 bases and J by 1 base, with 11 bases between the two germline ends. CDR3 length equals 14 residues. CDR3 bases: TGTGCCAGCAGCCCTCCAGGAGGGAACACTGAAGCTTTCTTT. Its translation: CASSPPGGNTEAFF.

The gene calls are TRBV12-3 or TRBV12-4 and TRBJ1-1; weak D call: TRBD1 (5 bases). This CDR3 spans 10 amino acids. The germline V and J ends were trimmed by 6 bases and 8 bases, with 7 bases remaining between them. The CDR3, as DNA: TGTGCCAGCAGGGAGGGGGAAGCTTTCTTT. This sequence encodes CASREGEAFF.

CDR3 sequence (DNA): TGTGCCAGCAGCTTAGAACGGCGGTCGGACACTGAAGCTTTCTTT. It yields the protein CASSLERRSDTEAFF. The rearrangement joins TRBV13 to TRBJ1-1; D gene uncertain. Germline V gene data show CDR1 as PRHDT and CDR2 as FYEKMQ (reference sequence). V was clipped by 1 base and J by 3 bases, with 12 bases between them. This CDR3 region has 15 residues. Variable domain in full (rest from reference TRBV13 and TRBJ1-1): AAGVIQSPRHLIKEKRETATLKCYPIPRHDTVYWYQQGPGQDPQFLISFYEKMQSDKGSIPDRFSAQQFSDYHSELNMSSLELGDSALYFCASSLERRSDTEAFFGQGTRLTVV.

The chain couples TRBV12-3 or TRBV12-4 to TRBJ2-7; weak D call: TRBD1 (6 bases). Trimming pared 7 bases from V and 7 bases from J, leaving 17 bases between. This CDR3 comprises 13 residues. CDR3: CASTRDRIEEQYF. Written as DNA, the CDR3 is TGTGCCAGCACCCGTGACAGGATAGAAGAGCAGTACTTC.

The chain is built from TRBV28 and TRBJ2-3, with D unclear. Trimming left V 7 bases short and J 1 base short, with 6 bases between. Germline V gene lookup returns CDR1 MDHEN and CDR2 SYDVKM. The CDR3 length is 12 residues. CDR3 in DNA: TGTGCCAGCAATCGGGGCACAGATACGCAGTATTTT. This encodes CASNRGTDTQYF.

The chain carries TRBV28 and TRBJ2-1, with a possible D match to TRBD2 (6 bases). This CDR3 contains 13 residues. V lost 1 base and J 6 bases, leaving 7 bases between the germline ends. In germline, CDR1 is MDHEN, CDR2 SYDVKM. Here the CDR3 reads CASSLSRGNEQFF. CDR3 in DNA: TGTGCCAGCAGTTTATCGCGGGGCAATGAGCAGTTCTTC.

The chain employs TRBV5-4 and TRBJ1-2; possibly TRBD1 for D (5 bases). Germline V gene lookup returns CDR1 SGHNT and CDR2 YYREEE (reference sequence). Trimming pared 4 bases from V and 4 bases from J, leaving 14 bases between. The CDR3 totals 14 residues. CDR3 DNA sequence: TGTGCCAGCAGCGGACTGGGGCCTAGCTATGGCTACACCTTC. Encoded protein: CASSGLGPSYGYTF.

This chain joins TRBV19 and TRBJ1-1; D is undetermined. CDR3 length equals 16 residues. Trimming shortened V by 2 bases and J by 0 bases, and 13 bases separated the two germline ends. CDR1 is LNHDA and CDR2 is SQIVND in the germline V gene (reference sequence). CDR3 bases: TGTGCCAGTAGTATATCCCCGAAAGCATTGAACACTGAAGCTTTCTTT. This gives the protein CASSISPKALNTEAFF.

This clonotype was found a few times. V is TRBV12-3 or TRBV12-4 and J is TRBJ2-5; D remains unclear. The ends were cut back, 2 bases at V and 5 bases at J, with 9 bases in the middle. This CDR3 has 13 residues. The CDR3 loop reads CASSLLGPETQYF. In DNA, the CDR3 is TGTGCCAGCAGTTTATTGGGTCCGGAGACCCAGTACTTC.

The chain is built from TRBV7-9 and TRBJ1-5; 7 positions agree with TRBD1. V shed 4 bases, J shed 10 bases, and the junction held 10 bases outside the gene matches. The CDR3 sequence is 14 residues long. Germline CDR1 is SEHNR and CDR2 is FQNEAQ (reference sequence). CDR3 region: CASSSQGPAGPQHF. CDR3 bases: TGTGCCAGCAGCTCACAGGGGCCCGCGGGACCCCAGCATTTT.

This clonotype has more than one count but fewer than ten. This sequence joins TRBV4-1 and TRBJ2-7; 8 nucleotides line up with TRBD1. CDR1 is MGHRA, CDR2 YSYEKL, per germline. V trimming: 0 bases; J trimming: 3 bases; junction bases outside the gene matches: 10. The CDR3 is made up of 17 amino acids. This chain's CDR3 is CASSQESKGQGLYEQYF. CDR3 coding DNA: TGCGCCAGCAGCCAAGAATCTAAAGGACAGGGCCTCTACGAGCAGTACTTC.

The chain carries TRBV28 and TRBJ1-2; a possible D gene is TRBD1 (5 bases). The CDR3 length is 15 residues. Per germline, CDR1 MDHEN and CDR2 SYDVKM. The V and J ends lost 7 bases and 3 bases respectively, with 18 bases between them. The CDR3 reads CASIVAGERDYGYTF. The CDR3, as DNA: TGTGCCAGCATAGTTGCGGGGGAGCGGGACTATGGCTACACCTTC.

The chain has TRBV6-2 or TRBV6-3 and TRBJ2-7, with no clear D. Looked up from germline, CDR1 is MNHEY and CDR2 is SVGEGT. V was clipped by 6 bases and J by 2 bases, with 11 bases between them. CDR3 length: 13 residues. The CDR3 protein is CASRTTIAYEQYV. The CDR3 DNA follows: TGTGCCAGCAGAACCACAATCGCCTACGAGCAGTACGTC.

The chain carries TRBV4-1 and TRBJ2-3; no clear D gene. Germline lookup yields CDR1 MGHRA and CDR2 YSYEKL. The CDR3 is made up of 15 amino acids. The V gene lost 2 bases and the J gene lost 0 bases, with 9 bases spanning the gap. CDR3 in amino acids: CASSQLGSSTDTQYF. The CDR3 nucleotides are TGCGCCAGCAGCCAACTTGGCTCTAGCACAGATACGCAGTATTTT.

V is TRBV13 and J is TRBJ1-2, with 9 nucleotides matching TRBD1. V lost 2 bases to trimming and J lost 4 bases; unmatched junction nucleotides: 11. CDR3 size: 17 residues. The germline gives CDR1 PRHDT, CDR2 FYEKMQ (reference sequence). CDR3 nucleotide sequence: TGTGCCAGCAGCTTAACCTCCGGGGGACAGGGCGCCTATGGCTACACCTTC. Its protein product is CASSLTSGGQGAYGYTF.

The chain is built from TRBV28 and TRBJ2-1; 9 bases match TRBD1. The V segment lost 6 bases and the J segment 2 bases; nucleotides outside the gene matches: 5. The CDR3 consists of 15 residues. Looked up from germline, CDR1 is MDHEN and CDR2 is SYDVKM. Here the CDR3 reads CASRVDRGTYNEQFF. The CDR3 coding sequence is TGTGCCAGCAGGGTGGACAGGGGAACCTACAATGAGCAGTTCTTC. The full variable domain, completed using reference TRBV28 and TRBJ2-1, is DVKVTQSSRYLVKRTGEKVFLECVQDMDHENMFWYRQDPGLGLRLIYFSYDVKMKEKGDIPEGYSVSREKKERFSLILESASTNQTSMYLCASRVDRGTYNEQFFGPGTRLTVL.

CDR3 nucleotides: TGTGCCAGCAGCTCGAACAGGGCGGCCCTTGGGGATACGCAGTATTTT. Protein product: CASSSNRAALGDTQYF. The chain recombines TRBV7-9 with TRBJ2-3; D possibly corresponds to TRBD1 (6 bases). This CDR3 comprises 16 residues. The ends were cut back, 4 bases at V and 6 bases at J, with 20 bases in the middle. Looked up from germline, CDR1 is SEHNR and CDR2 is FQNEAQ (reference sequence).